Listed here is a single T cell receptor (beta chain). Participant-reported clinical history was the basis for cohort assignment. This sample stems from a study of blood T cell repertoires in COVID-19. Study overall: There were acute and convalescent COVID-19 samples, and they came from the United States, Italy and Spain. T cells, B-cell-depleted T cells, or PBMCs supplied cDNA or gDNA.

Profiled with immunoSEQ multiplex PCR; TCRdb holds only in-frame clones, not every one. The top ten clones hold about 2.1% of a sample with some 460,000 clones, around 90% of them seen once. Germline CDR1 SGDLS, CDR2 YYNGEE. The CDR3 spans 15 residues. J was trimmed by 1 base and V by 3 bases; bases with no gene match: 5. Material: PBMCs or T cells enriched from blood (not recorded which). The chain combines TRBV9 with TRBJ1-1, with 8 bases that match TRBD1. The receptor comes from a woman under 30 with acute COVID-19. The CDR3 nucleotides are TGTGCCAGCAGCGCAGTAGGACAGGGGAACACTGAAGCTTTCTTT. Protein: CASSAVGQGNTEAFF.